This T cell receptor (beta chain) was captured in a study of shared clonotypes between healthy human individuals. General study points: Limited genetic and exposure-history diversity came from having few donors.

Only one count was recorded for this clone. What it recognizes is unknown. Method: immunoSEQ multiplex PCR; TCRdb's copy keeps in-frame clones and lacks some. The sample gives about 190,000 clones, approximately 61% of which show up once; under 11% is in the top ten. Sequenced input: memory CD4+ T cells sorted from blood. Specified subset: CD45RA-negative fraction. This clonotype was sampled from a young man in good health.

This CDR3 is CASSLDLGPRSNQPQHF. CDR3 sequence (DNA): TGTGCCAGCAGCTTGGACTTAGGACCTCGTAGCAATCAGCCCCAGCATTTT. The chain uses TRBV5-8 and TRBJ1-5, with D unclear. This CDR3 has 17 amino acids. V was shortened by 0 bases and J by 0 bases, with 13 bases between the two germline ends. Germline loops: CDR1 SGHTS, CDR2 YDEGEE.